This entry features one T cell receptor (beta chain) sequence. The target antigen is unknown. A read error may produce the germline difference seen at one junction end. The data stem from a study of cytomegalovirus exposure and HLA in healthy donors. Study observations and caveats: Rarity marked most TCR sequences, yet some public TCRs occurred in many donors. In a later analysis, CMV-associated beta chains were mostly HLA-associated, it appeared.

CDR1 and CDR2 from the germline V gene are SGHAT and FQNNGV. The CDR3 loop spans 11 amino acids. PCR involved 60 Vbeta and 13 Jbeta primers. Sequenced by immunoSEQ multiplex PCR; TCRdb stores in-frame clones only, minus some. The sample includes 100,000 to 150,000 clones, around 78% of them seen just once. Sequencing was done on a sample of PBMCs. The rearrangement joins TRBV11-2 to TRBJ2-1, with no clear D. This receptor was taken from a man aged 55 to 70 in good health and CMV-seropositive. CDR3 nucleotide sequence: TGTGCCAGCAGCTCCTCCAATGAGCAGTTCTTC. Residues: CASSSSNEQFF.